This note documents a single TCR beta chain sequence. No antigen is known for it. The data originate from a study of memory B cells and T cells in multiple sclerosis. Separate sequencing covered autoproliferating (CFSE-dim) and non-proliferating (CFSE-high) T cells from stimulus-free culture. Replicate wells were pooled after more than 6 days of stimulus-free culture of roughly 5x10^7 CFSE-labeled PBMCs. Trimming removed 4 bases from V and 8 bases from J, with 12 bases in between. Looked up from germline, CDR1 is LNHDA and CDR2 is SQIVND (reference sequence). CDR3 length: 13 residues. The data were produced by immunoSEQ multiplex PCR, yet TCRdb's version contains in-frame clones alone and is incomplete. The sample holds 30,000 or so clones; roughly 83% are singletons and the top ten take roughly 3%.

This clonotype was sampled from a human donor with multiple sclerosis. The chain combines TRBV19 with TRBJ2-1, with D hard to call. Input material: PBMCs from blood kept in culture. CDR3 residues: CASSTRRVYEQFF. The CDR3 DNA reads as TGTGCCAGTAGTACAAGAAGGGTCTATGAGCAGTTCTTC.